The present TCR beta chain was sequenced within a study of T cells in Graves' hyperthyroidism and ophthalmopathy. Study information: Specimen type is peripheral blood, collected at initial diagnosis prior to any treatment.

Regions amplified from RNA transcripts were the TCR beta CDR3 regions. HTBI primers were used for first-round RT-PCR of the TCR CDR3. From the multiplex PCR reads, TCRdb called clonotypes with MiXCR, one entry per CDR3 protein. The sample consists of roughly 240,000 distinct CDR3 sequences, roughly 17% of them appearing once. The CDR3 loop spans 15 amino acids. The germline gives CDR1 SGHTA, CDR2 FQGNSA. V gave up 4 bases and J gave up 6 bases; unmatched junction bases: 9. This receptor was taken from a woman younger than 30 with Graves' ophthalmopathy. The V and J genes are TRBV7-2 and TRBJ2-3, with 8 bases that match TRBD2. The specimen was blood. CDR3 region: CASSSPVASGDTQYF. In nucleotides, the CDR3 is TGTGCCAGCAGCTCCCCGGTTGCTAGCGGGGATACGCAGTATTTT.